These 26 T cell receptor beta chains originate from one sample sequenced in a study of T cells in Graves' hyperthyroidism and ophthalmopathy. Amplification of TCR beta CDR3 regions was performed using RNA transcripts as template. The HTBI primer set served for first-round RT-PCR of the TCR CDR3. TCRdb ran MiXCR on the multiplex PCR reads and lists one entry per CDR3 protein. The repertoire holds 330,000 or so distinct CDR3 sequences, 18% seen once, with about 14% in the top ten. Sample: blood. Source of these receptors: a woman aged 40 to 50 with Graves' ophthalmopathy.

The V call is TRBV7-2, the J call TRBJ2-5; 7 nucleotides match TRBD2. V lost 4 bases, J lost 5 bases, and 10 bases stayed unmatched. Germline values: CDR1 SGHTA, CDR2 FQGNSA. The CDR3 has 15 residues. In nucleotides, the CDR3 is TGTGCCAGCAGCTCGCCTCTTTTGGGGGGGGAGACCCAGTACTTC. It encodes CASSSPLLGGETQYF.

The V and J genes are TRBV9 and TRBJ2-5; a weak D match, TRBD1 (6 bases). V was shortened by 0 bases and J by 7 bases, with 22 bases between the two germline ends. Germline assignment: CDR1 SGDLS and CDR2 YYNGEE. This CDR3 comprises 17 residues. Written as DNA, the CDR3 is TGTGCCAGCAGCGTAGCCATTTCAGGGGCTGCCTCCGGGACCCAGTACTTC. Translating it yields CASSVAISGAASGTQYF.

This clonotype was seen ten or more times. The chain couples TRBV29-1 to TRBJ1-1; D is ambiguous. Looked up from germline, CDR1 is SQVTM and CDR2 is ANQGSEA. The CDR3 extends over 13 amino acids. Trimming shortened V by 7 bases and J by 2 bases, and 14 bases separated the two germline ends. This chain's CDR3 is CSAVLGANTEAFF. The DNA for the CDR3 is TGCAGCGCCGTCCTCGGCGCCAACACTGAAGCTTTCTTT.

This clonotype has at least ten counts. The genes are TRBV19 and TRBJ2-2; D perhaps matches TRBD2 (6 bases). This CDR3 is 14 amino acids long. Trimming removed 5 bases at V and 5 bases at J, with 12 bases between. Germline loops: CDR1 LNHDA, CDR2 SQIVND (reference sequence). CDR3 residues: CASSPGTFTGELFF. The CDR3 DNA follows: TGTGCCAGTAGTCCAGGGACTTTTACCGGGGAGCTGTTTTTT.

This clonotype was observed once. The chain links TRBV5-4 to TRBJ2-7; weak D call: TRBD1 (5 bases). The V gene's germline CDR1 is SGHNT and CDR2 YYREEE (reference sequence). Trimming left V 1 base short and J 5 bases short, with 10 bases between. This CDR3 has 13 amino acids. DNA of the CDR3: TGTGCCAGCAGCTTGCAGGGTATCAACGAGCAGTACTTC. Translated: CASSLQGINEQYF. Full variable domain (missing parts from reference TRBV5-4 and TRBJ2-7): ETGVTQSPTHLIKTRGQQVTLRCSSQSGHNTVSWYQQALGQGPQFIFQYYREEENGRGNFPPRFSGLQFPNYSSELNVNALELDDSALYLCASSLQGINEQYFGPGTRLTVT.

CDR3 nucleotide sequence: TGTGCCAGCAGTTTGGCGGGAGGTGGGTTCGAGCAGTACTTC. This translates into CASSLAGGGFEQYF. The genes are TRBV27 and TRBJ2-7, with 8 bases aligning to TRBD2. Germline assignment: CDR1 MNHEY and CDR2 SMNVEV (reference sequence). Trimming removed 3 bases from V and 6 bases from J; junction bases left unmatched: 7. The CDR3 totals 14 residues.

The chain joins TRBV5-1 to TRBJ1-1; 7 nucleotides align to TRBD1. The CDR3 consists of 13 residues. Trimming removed 3 bases from V and 11 bases from J; junction bases left unmatched: 10. Germline assignment: CDR1 SGHRS and CDR2 YFSETQ. The CDR3 nucleotides read TGCGCCAGCAGCTACTCGAGGGGGCGGCACGCTTTCTTT. Residues: CASSYSRGRHAFF.

This chain connects TRBV6-5 to TRBJ2-7; perhaps TRBD2 as D (6 bases). This CDR3 contains 16 residues. The germline V and J ends were trimmed by 0 bases and 3 bases, with 15 bases remaining between them. CDR1 is MNHEY and CDR2 is SVGAGI in the germline V gene. The DNA of the CDR3 is TGTGCCAGCAGTTACTCGTTACGGCGGCGGGGCTACGAGCAGTACTTC. It is translated as CASSYSLRRRGYEQYF.

This clonotype was recorded many times. This chain uses TRBV6-2 or TRBV6-3 with TRBJ2-5, with 7 bases matching TRBD2. CDR3 length: 16 amino acids. Per germline, CDR1 MNHEY and CDR2 SVGEGT. V lost 6 bases and J lost 1; bases outside the gene matches: 11. The CDR3 DNA sequence: TGTGCCAGCAGCATCCTAGCGGAGCTCCTCCAAGAGACCCAGTACTTC. Protein sequence: CASSILAELLQETQYF.

This clonotype was seen repeatedly, ten times or more. V usage is TRBV4-2 and J usage is TRBJ1-1; no reliable D call. This CDR3 spans 15 amino acids. Germline CDR1 is LGHNA and CDR2 is YNFKEQ. With 0 bases removed from V and 3 bases from J, the gap between germline ends came to 11 bases. The CDR3 is CASSQDVTTDTEAFF. As DNA, the CDR3 is TGTGCCAGCAGCCAAGACGTGACAACGGACACTGAAGCTTTCTTT.

The CDR3 region is CASKFTGTNSPLHF. The CDR3 DNA is TGTGCCAGCAAATTTACGGGAACTAATTCACCCCTCCACTTT. The chain uses TRBV6-1 and TRBJ1-6; D uncertain. This CDR3 has 14 residues. The V and J ends lost 7 bases and 6 bases respectively, with 13 bases between them. Germline CDR1 reads MNHNS; CDR2 reads SASEGT.

This clonotype was picked up many times. V and J are TRBV2 and TRBJ2-2, with 9 nucleotides matching TRBD1. Per the germline V gene, CDR1 is SNHLY and CDR2 is FYNNEI. The CDR3 extends over 15 amino acids. V gave up 6 bases and J gave up 6 bases; unmatched junction bases: 8. The CDR3 here is CASRGTGGASGELFF. The CDR3 DNA reads TGTGCCAGCAGGGGAACAGGGGGCGCGTCCGGGGAGCTGTTTTTT.

Ten or more counts support this clonotype. This chain uses TRBV11-3 with TRBJ2-3; 8 positions match TRBD1. The V segment lost 1 base and the J segment 1 base; nucleotides outside the gene matches: 4. The CDR3 totals 16 residues. CDR1 and CDR2 from the germline V gene are SGHNT and YENEEA. The CDR3 here is CASSLGAGQGTDTQYF. The CDR3 nucleotides are TGTGCCAGCAGCTTAGGGGCGGGACAGGGCACAGATACGCAGTATTTT.

This clonotype was seen ten or more times. The rearrangement links TRBV10-3 to TRBJ1-2; D not resolved. Germline values: CDR1 ENHRY, CDR2 SYGVKD. The CDR3 length is 14 residues. The V end lost 2 bases, the J end lost 3 bases, and 10 bases lay between the germline ends. The CDR3 is CAISELGMDYGYTF. DNA for the CDR3: TGTGCCATCAGTGAGCTGGGGATGGACTATGGCTACACCTTC.

This clonotype was observed at least ten times. The chain combines TRBV30 with TRBJ1-1; D unresolved. Germline CDR1 and CDR2: GTSNPN and SVGIG (reference sequence). The CDR3 loop spans 13 amino acids. V lost 2 bases, J lost 1 base, and 8 bases lay in between. DNA for the CDR3: TGTGCCTGGAGTCCCCGGAAGAACACTGAAGCTTTCTTT. Its translation: CAWSPRKNTEAFF.

At least ten counts were recorded for this clonotype. CDR3 sequence reads: CASRLRALTNTGELFF. The CDR3 DNA reads TGTGCCAGCAGGCTGCGTGCCCTAACGAACACCGGGGAGCTGTTTTTT. V gene TRBV11-1 combines with J gene TRBJ2-2; D uncertain. V was pared by 6 bases and J by 0 bases, with 14 bases between. The length of the CDR3 is 16 residues. CDR1 is SGHAT, CDR2 FQDESV, per germline (reference sequence).

Judged by abundance, this clonotype is medium-sized. The gene calls are TRBV28 and TRBJ2-5, with TRBD2 identical over 12 bases. Trimming cost V 6 bases and J 0 bases; bases outside gene matches: 8. Germline V gene data show CDR1 as MDHEN and CDR2 as SYDVKM. The CDR3 has 17 amino acids. The DNA for the CDR3 is TGTGCCAGCAGCTCCTCCACTAGCGGGAGGTACCAAGAGACCCAGTACTTC. Protein: CASSSSTSGRYQETQYF.

The chain uses TRBV6-2 or TRBV6-3 and TRBJ2-5; 9 bases map to TRBD1. The CDR3 contains 13 residues. V was pared by 6 bases and J by 5 bases, with 4 bases of the junction left unmatched. CDR1 is MNHEY, CDR2 SVGEGT, per germline. The CDR3 reads CASRWTGVETQYF. The CDR3 DNA reads as TGTGCCAGCAGGTGGACAGGGGTCGAGACCCAGTACTTC.

This clonotype was found many times. The rearrangement links TRBV13 to TRBJ1-6; D unclear. This CDR3 is built from 14 residues. The V and J ends lost 5 bases and 5 bases respectively, with 10 bases between them. Germline CDR1 and CDR2: PRHDT and FYEKMQ (reference sequence). The CDR3 nucleotides read TGTGCCAGCAGCACTTCTGGGGATAATTCACCCCTCCACTTT. It encodes CASSTSGDNSPLHF.

The V gene is TRBV6-2 or TRBV6-3, the J gene TRBJ2-7; D is perhaps TRBD2 (5 bases). There are 15 residues in the CDR3. V was clipped by 7 bases and J by 4 bases, with 20 bases between them. CDR1 and CDR2 from the germline V gene are MNHEY and SVGEGT. The CDR3 DNA sequence: TGTGCCAGCACGCGTAGCGAGAGGGCTGGGTACGAGCAGTACTTC. Amino acid sequence: CASTRSERAGYEQYF.

This clonotype occurred many times. V usage is TRBV6-1 and J usage is TRBJ2-7; unclear D gene. Germline V gene sequence: CDR1 MNHNS, CDR2 SASEGT. Trimming took 5 bases from V and 3 from J, leaving 8 bases between them. CDR3 length: 12 residues. CDR3 sequence: CASSNSFYEQYF. The CDR3 nucleotides are TGTGCCAGCAGTAACAGCTTCTACGAGCAGTACTTC.

This clonotype was observed many times. The chain carries TRBV20-1 and TRBJ2-6, with D perhaps matching TRBD1 (6 bases). V was trimmed by 5 bases and J by 2 bases, leaving 13 bases between them. This CDR3 region has 15 residues. Germline loops: CDR1 DFQATT, CDR2 SNEGSKA (reference sequence). The CDR3 is CSASEQGTGANVLTF. CDR3 DNA: TGCAGTGCTTCCGAACAGGGTACTGGGGCCAACGTCCTGACTTTC.

The gene calls are TRBV19 and TRBJ2-7; 7 bases are a match to TRBD2. In germline, CDR1 is LNHDA, CDR2 SQIVND (reference sequence). The V gene end was trimmed by 5 bases and the J gene end by 0 bases; junction bases not matched to a gene: 7. This CDR3 is built from 15 residues. CDR3: CASSFSGPGSYEQYF. CDR3 DNA: TGTGCCAGTAGTTTTAGCGGGCCTGGCTCCTACGAGCAGTACTTC.

The chain combines TRBV6-2 or TRBV6-3 with TRBJ1-5, with a tentative D call TRBD1 (5 bases). V gave up 4 bases and J gave up 9 bases, with 19 bases separating them. The CDR3 totals 15 residues. Germline V gives CDR1 MNHEY, CDR2 SVGEGT. Here the CDR3 DNA reads TGTGCCAGCAGTTTATTTGCTATAGGGGTATTGCCCCAGCATTTT. Translating it yields CASSLFAIGVLPQHF.

This chain joins TRBV11-2 and TRBJ1-1, with D perhaps matching TRBD1 (5 bases). Germline V gene sequence: CDR1 SGHAT, CDR2 FQNNGV. This CDR3 is built from 15 residues. V was pared by 0 bases and J by 3 bases, with 11 bases between. The CDR3 nucleotides are TGTGCCAGCAGCTTAGATTTGGGAGGGGACACTGAAGCTTTCTTT. Translation: CASSLDLGGDTEAFF. The complete variable domain, with remaining parts taken from reference TRBV11-2 and TRBJ1-1, reads EAGVAQSPRYKIIEKRQSVAFWCNPISGHATLYWYQQILGQGPKLLIQFQNNGVVDDSQLPKDRFSAERLKGVDSTLKIQPAKLEDSAVYLCASSLDLGGDTEAFFGQGTRLTVV.

The chain combines TRBV5-1 with TRBJ1-1; D unclear. This CDR3 spans 13 amino acids. The V gene lost 4 bases and the J gene lost 3 bases, with 10 bases spanning the gap. Germline assignment: CDR1 SGHRS and CDR2 YFSETQ. The CDR3 loop reads CASSATSDTEAFF. CDR3 bases: TGCGCCAGCAGCGCCACCTCAGACACTGAAGCTTTCTTT.